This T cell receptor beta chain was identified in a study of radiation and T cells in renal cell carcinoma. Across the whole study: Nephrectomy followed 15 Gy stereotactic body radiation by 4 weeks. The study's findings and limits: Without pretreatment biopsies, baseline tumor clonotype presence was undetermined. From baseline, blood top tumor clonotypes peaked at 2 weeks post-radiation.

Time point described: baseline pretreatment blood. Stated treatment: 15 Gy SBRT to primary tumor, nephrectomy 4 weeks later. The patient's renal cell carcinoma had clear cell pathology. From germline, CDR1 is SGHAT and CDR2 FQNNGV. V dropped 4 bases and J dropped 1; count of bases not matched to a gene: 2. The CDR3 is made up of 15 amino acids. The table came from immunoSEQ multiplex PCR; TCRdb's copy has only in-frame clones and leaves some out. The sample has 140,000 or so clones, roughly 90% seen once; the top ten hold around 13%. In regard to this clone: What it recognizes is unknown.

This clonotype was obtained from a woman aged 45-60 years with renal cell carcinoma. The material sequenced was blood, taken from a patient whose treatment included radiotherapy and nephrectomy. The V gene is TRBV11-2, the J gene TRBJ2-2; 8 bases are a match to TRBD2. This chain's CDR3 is CASSYAGGNTGELFF. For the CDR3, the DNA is TGTGCCAGCAGCTACGCGGGGGGGAACACCGGGGAGCTGTTTTTT.